The source of this TCR beta chain is a study of blood T cell repertoires in COVID-19. Study context: The origin of the acute and convalescent COVID-19 samples was the United States, Italy and Spain. Sample material is recorded as cDNA or gDNA derived from T cells, B-cell-depleted T cells, or PBMCs.

Losses at the gene ends were 2 bases for V and 7 bases for J; bases not matched to a gene: 2. There are 15 residues in the CDR3. Looked up from germline, CDR1 is MRHNA and CDR2 is SNTAGT. In the source study's methods: The assay estimated nucleated cells by amplifying reference gene primers. Assay: immunoSEQ multiplex PCR; the TCRdb copy retains only in-frame clones and omits some. Clone size and the V and J calls come from that table; the DNA yielded D and trimming. The sample gives 300,000 to 450,000 clones, approximately 81% of which show up once; roughly 3.6% is in the top ten. This clonotype originated in a woman between 18 and 29 years old with acute or convalescent COVID-19. What was sequenced was peripheral blood. This chain joins TRBV6-4 and TRBJ1-6; TRBD1 aligns across 10 bases. The CDR3 reads CASSDGTGVNSPLHF. The CDR3 region has the DNA TGTGCCAGCAGTGACGGGACAGGGGTAAATTCACCCCTCCACTTT.